These 2 T cell receptor beta chains came from one sample sequenced in a study of T cells in Graves' hyperthyroidism and ophthalmopathy. Amplified regions were TCR beta CDR3 sequences from RNA transcripts. The HTBI primer set was used in a first-round RT-PCR of the TCR CDR3. TCRdb redid the calling of the multiplex PCR reads with MiXCR, one entry per CDR3 protein. The sample holds about 500,000 distinct CDR3 sequences, roughly a sixth seen once. Source material: blood. These TCRs come from a woman in her 30s with Graves' ophthalmopathy.

This rearrangement joins TRBV11-2 to TRBJ2-5, with a possible D match to TRBD2 (6 bases). This CDR3 is built from 15 residues. V dropped 8 bases and J dropped 0 bases, with 16 bases sitting between them. Germline V gene lookup returns CDR1 SGHAT and CDR2 FQNNGV. CDR3 nucleotide sequence: TGTGCCAGCGGCTCCTCGGGAGCGTACCAAGAGACCCAGTACTTC. Translating gives CASGSSGAYQETQYF. The full variable domain, rest sourced from reference TRBV11-2 and TRBJ2-5, is EAGVAQSPRYKIIEKRQSVAFWCNPISGHATLYWYQQILGQGPKLLIQFQNNGVVDDSQLPKDRFSAERLKGVDSTLKIQPAKLEDSAVYLCASGSSGAYQETQYFGPGTRLLVL.

This clonotype appeared a single time. The V call is TRBV15, the J call TRBJ2-2; unclear D gene. The germline CDR1 and CDR2 sequences are LNHNV and YYDKDF (reference sequence). V shed 3 bases and J shed 6 bases, with 23 bases lying between them. The CDR3 loop spans 18 amino acids. The CDR3 DNA is TGTGCCACCAGCAGGGATCCTATCGCCCCCGGCGTCCCCGGGGAGCTGTTTTTT. This translates into CATSRDPIAPGVPGELFF.